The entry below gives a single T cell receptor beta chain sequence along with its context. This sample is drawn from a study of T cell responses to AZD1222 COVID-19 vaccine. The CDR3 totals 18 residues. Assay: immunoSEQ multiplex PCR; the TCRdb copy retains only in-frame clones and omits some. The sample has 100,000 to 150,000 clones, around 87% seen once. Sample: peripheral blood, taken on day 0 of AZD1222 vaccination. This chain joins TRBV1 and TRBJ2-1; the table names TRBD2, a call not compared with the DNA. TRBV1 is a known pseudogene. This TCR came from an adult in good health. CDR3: CTSSHDRILAGSYNEQFF. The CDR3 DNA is TGCACCAGCAGCCATGATCGCATTCTAGCGGGCTCCTACAATGAGCAGTTCTTC.